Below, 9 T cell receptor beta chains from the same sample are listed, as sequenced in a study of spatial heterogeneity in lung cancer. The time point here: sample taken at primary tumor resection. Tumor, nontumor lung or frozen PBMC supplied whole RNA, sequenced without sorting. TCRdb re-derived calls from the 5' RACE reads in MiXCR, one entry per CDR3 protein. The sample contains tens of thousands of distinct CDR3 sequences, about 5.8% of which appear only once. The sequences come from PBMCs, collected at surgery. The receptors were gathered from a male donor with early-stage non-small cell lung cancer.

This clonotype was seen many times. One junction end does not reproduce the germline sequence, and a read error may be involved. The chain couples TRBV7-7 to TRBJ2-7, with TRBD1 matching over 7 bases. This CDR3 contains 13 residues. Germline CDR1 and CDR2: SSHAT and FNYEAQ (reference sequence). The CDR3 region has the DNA TGTGCTAGCAGCCGCACCGACAGGGTCGAGCAGTACTTC. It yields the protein CASSRTDRVEQYF.

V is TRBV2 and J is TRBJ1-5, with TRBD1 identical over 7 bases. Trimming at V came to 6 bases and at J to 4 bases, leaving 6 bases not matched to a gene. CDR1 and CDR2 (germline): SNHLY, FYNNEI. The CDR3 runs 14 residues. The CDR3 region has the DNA TGTGCCAGCAGAAACAGGGGAGGGAATCAGCCCCAGCATTTT. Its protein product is CASRNRGGNQPQHF. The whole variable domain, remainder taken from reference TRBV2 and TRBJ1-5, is EPEVTQTPSHQVTQMGQEVILRCVPISNHLYFYWYRQILGQKVEFLVSFYNNEISEKSEIFDDQFSVERPDGSNFTLKIRSTKLEDSAMYFCASRNRGGNQPQHFGDGTRLSIL.

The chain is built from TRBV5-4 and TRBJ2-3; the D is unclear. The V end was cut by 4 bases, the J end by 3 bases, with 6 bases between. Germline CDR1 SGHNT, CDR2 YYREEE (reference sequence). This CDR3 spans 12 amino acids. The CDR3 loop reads CASSPSTDTQYF. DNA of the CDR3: TGTGCCAGCAGCCCCTCGACAGATACGCAGTATTTT.

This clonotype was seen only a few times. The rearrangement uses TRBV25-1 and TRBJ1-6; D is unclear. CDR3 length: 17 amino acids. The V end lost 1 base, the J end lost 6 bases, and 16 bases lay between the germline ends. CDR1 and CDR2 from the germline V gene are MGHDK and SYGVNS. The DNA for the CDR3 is TGTGCCAGCAGTGAATTTGTCCAGGAAACTTTTAATTCACCCCTCCACTTT. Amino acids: CASSEFVQETFNSPLHF.

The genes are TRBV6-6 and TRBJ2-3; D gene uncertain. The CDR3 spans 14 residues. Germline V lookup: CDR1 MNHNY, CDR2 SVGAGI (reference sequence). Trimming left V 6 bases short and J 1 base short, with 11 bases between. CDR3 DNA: TGTGCCAGCAGCGTGGGTTCGGGCACAGATACGCAGTATTTT. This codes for CASSVGSGTDTQYF.

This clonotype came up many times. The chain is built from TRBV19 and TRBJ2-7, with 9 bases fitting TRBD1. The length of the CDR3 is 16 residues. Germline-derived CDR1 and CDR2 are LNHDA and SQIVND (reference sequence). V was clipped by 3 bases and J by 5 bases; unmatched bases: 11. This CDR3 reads CASSIWSPDRGNEQYF. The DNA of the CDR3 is TGTGCCAGTAGTATTTGGTCCCCCGACAGGGGGAACGAGCAGTACTTC. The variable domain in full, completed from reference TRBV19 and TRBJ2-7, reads DGGITQSPKYLFRKEGQNVTLSCEQNLNHDAMYWYRQDPGQGLRLIYYSQIVNDFQKGDIAEGYSVSREKKESFPLTVTSAQKNPTAFYLCASSIWSPDRGNEQYFGPGTRLTVT.

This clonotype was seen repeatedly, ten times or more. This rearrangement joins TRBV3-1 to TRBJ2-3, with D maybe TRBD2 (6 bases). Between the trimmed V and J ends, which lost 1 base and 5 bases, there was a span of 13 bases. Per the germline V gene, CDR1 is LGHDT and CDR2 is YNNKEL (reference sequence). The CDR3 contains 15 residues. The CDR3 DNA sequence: TGTGCCAGCAGCCAAGCGGGAGCAGGGCAAGATACGCAGTATTTT. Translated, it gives CASSQAGAGQDTQYF.

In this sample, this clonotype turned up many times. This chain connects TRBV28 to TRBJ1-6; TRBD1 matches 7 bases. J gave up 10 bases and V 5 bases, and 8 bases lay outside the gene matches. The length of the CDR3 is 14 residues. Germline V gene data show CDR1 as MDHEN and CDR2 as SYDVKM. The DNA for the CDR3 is TGTGCCAGCAGTCTTACAGGGGCTAGATCACCCCTCCACTTT. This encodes CASSLTGARSPLHF.

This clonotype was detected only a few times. The CDR3 DNA follows: TGTGCCAGCAGCTTAGCGCCAGGGGGATCACCCCTCCACTTT. Translating it yields CASSLAPGGSPLHF. V usage is TRBV7-2 and J usage is TRBJ1-6; 7 bases match TRBD1. V trimming: 0 bases; J trimming: 10 bases; junction bases outside the gene matches: 3. The CDR3 is 14 residues long. CDR1 is SGHTA, CDR2 FQGNSA, per germline.